This T cell receptor beta chain was observed in a study of beta chain features in type 1 diabetes. Study as a whole: Across the samples, 90 million to 120 million sorted cells were examined in total.

V lost 4 bases and J lost 7; bases outside the gene matches: 19. Germline CDR1 is SGHRS and CDR2 is YFSETQ. The CDR3 is made up of 18 amino acids. The authors reverse transcribed all of the isolated RNA, so sequencing captured expressed TCRB transcripts. The assay was immunoSEQ multiplex PCR, and TCRdb's table has in-frame clones only and misses some. There are 130,000 to 150,000 clones in the sample; under 11% occur only once, and under 1.5% lies in the top ten. The sequence derives from a young man in good health. Input material: naive CD4+ T cells from blood. The V gene is TRBV5-1, the J gene TRBJ2-1; 8 bases fit TRBD2. CDR3 DNA sequence: TGCGCCAGCAGCCTCCATAGTGGGATTAGCGGGGTCAGTAATGAGCAGTTCTTC. Residues: CASSLHSGISGVSNEQFF.